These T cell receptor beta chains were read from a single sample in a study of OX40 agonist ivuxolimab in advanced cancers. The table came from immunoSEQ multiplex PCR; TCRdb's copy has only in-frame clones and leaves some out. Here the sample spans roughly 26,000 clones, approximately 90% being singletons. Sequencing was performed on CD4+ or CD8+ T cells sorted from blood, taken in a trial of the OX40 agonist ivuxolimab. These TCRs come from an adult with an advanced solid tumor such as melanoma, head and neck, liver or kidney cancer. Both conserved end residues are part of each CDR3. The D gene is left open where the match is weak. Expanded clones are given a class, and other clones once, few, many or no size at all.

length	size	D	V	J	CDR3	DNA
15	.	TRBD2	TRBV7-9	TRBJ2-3	CASSLTWSGMDTQYF	TGTGCCAGCAGCTTAACGTGGAGCGGGATGGATACGCAGTATTTT
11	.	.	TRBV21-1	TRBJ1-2	CARTIDSRETF	TGTGCCAGGACGATCGACAGCCGCGAAACCTTC
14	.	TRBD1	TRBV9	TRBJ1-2	CASSVDRGFKGYTF	TGTGCCAGCAGCGTGGACAGGGGCTTTAAGGGCTACACCTTC
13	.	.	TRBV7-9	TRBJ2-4	CASSFAQENIQYF	TGTGCCAGCAGCTTCGCGCAGGAAAACATTCAGTACTTC
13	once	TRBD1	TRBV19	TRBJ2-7	CASTGQGLDEQYF	TGTGCCAGTACCGGACAGGGATTGGACGAGCAGTACTTC
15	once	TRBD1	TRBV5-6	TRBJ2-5	CASSLARTGKETQYF	TGTGCCAGCAGCTTGGCTCGGACAGGGAAAGAGACCCAGTACTTC
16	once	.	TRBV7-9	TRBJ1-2	CASSSREVQPPCGYTF	TGTGCCAGCAGCTCCCGAGAGGTCCAACCTCCTTGTGGCTACACCTTC
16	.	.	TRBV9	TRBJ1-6	CASSVGPLGPNSPLHF	TGTGCCAGCAGCGTAGGACCCCTGGGACCGAATTCACCCCTCCACTTT
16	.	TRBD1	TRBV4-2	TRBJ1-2	CASSQGVTGQTYGYTF	TGTGCCAGCAGCCAAGGGGTTACGGGACAGACGTATGGCTACACCTTC
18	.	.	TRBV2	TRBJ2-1	CASSDAPDILSSYNEQFF	TGTGCCAGCAGTGACGCCCCGGACATTTTGAGCTCCTACAATGAGCAGTTCTTC
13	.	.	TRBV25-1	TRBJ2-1	CASSGGAYNEQFF	TGTGCCAGCAGTGGGGGAGCTTACAATGAGCAGTTCTTC
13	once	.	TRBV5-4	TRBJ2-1	CASSLSGGNEQFF	TGTGCCAGCAGCCTAAGTGGGGGCAATGAGCAGTTCTTC
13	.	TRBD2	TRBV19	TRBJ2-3	CASSTTSGDTQYF	TGTGCCAGTAGTACGACTAGCGGGGATACGCAGTATTTT
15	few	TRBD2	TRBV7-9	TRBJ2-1	CASSTLGLADNEQFF	TGTGCCAGCAGCACCCTCGGTCTAGCGGACAATGAGCAGTTCTTC
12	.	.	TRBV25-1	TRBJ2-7	CASSPGGYEQYF	TGTGCCAGCAGTCCCGGCGGGTACGAGCAGTACTTC
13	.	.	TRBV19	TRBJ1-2	CASSQTAHGGYTF	TGTGCCAGTAGTCAAACTGCTCACGGCGGCTACACCTTC
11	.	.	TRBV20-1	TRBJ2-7	CSVDRPYEQYF	TGCAGTGTTGACAGACCCTACGAGCAGTACTTC
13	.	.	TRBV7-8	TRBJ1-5	CASSLSGNQPQHF	TGTGCCAGCAGCTTATCGGGGAATCAGCCCCAGCATTTT
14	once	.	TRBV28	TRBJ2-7	CASSFRGGGYEQYF	TGTGCCAGCAGTTTTCGGGGAGGGGGCTACGAGCAGTACTTC
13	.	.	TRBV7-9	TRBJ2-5	CASSLERGKTQYF	TGTGCCAGCAGCTTGGAGAGGGGTAAGACCCAGTACTTC
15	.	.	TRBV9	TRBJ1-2	CASSVGGISDYGYTF	TGTGCCAGCAGCGTAGGAGGGATCTCGGACTATGGCTACACCTTC
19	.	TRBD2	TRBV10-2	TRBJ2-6	CASTGRGAGVRSGANVLTF	TGCGCCAGCACAGGGCGGGGGGCTGGGGTCCGCTCTGGGGCCAACGTCCTGACTTTC
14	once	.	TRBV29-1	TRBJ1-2	CGVEGGHVNYGYTF	TGCGGCGTTGAAGGTGGACATGTGAACTATGGCTACACCTTC
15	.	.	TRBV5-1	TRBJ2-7	CASSSQRQSSYEQYF	TGCGCCAGCAGCTCCCAAAGACAGTCCTCCTACGAGCAGTACTTC
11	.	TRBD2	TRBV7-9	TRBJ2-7	CASSFGGEQYF	TGTGCCAGCAGCTTCGGGGGGGAGCAGTACTTC
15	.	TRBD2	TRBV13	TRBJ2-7	CASSFMTSGAPEQYF	TGTGCCAGCAGCTTCATGACTAGCGGGGCTCCCGAGCAGTACTTC